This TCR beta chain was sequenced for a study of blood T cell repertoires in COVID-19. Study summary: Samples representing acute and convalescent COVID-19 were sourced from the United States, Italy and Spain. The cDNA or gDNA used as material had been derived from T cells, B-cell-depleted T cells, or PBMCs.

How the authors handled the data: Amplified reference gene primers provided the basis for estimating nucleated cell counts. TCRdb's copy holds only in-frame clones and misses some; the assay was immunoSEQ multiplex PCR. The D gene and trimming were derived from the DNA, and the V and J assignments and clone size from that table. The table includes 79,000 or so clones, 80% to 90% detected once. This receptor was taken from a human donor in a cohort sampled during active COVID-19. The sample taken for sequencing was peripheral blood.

The chain's CDR3 is CASSPRNNEQFF. The CDR3 coding sequence is TGTGCCAGCAGCCCCCGTAACAATGAGCAGTTCTTC. This rearrangement joins TRBV9 to TRBJ2-1; D unresolved. The germline V gene encodes CDR1 SGDLS and CDR2 YYNGEE. The CDR3 is 12 amino acids. The germline V and J ends were trimmed by 4 bases and 5 bases, with 7 bases remaining between them.